These 2 T cell receptor beta chains originate from one sample sequenced in a study of shared clonotypes between healthy human individuals. Data came from immunoSEQ multiplex PCR; TCRdb stores just in-frame clones and leaves some out. The repertoire consists of about 2.2 million clones, with approximately 92% occurring once and the leading ten covering under 2%. CD45RO-negative cells were positively selected for CCR7, leaving out terminally differentiated effector memory CD45RA+ cells. Sample: naive CD8+ T cells from PBMCs. Receptor source: a man between 18 and 29 years old in good health. Some clones in this sample may be carry-over from other donors' samples.

Concerning this clone itself: Different DNA sequences within this sample yield the same CDR3. J is TRBJ2-7 and V is TRBV27; the D gene is possibly TRBD2 (5 bases). V was clipped by 3 bases and J by 1 base, with 7 bases between them. Germline V gene data show CDR1 as MNHEY and CDR2 as SMNVEV (reference sequence). The CDR3 has 13 residues. The CDR3 loop reads CASSLSGSYEQYF. The CDR3 DNA follows: TGTGCCAGCAGTTTGAGCGGTTCCTACGAGCAGTACTTC.

The V and J genes are TRBV15 and TRBJ2-1, with a possible D match to TRBD1 (5 bases). V gave up 4 bases and J gave up 4 bases, with 20 bases separating them. The CDR3 loop spans 17 amino acids. The germline gives CDR1 LNHNV, CDR2 YYDKDF (reference sequence). The CDR3 DNA reads TGTGCCACCAGCATCAGGGCGCCACAGCGATTATACAATGAGCAGTTCTTC. Translating gives CATSIRAPQRLYNEQFF. Full variable domain (missing parts from reference TRBV15 and TRBJ2-1): DAMVIQNPRYQVTQFGKPVTLSCSQTLNHNVMYWYQQKSSQAPKLLFHYYDKDFNNEADTPDNFQSRRPNTSFCFLDIRSPGLGDTAMYLCATSIRAPQRLYNEQFFGPGTRLTVL.